This is a list of T cell receptor beta chains from one sample in a study of blood T cell repertoires in COVID-19. The data were produced by immunoSEQ multiplex PCR, yet TCRdb's version contains in-frame clones alone and is incomplete. The table records about 130,000 clones, about 76% of them present only once. The sequencing input was peripheral blood. Receptors were obtained from a woman in her seventies with COVID-19, enrolled during active disease. Each CDR3 is given with its conserved first and last residue. Each record gives: J gene, D gene, clone size, V gene, CDR3 protein, CDR3 DNA. The D gene is left open where the match is weak. Only some rows state a clone size, as once, few, many or a class for expanded clones.

TRBJ2-5 . . TRBV7-6 CASSRQAGWETQYF TGTGCCAGCAGCCGACAGGCCGGGTGGGAGACCCAGTACTTC
TRBJ2-1 TRBD2 . TRBV5-4 CASSTSGGPSYNEQFF TGTGCCAGCAGCACTAGCGGGGGACCATCCTACAATGAGCAGTTCTTC
TRBJ2-3 . . TRBV6-1 CASSERQGLTDTQYF TGTGCCAGCAGTGAAAGGCAGGGCCTCACAGATACGCAGTATTTT
TRBJ1-4 . . TRBV7-2 CASSLERGNEKLFF TGTGCCAGCAGCTTGGAGCGGGGTAATGAAAAACTGTTTTTT
TRBJ2-2 TRBD1 . TRBV5-6 CASSSRDRPNTGELFF TGTGCCAGCAGCTCCCGGGACAGGCCGAACACCGGGGAGCTGTTTTTT
TRBJ1-6 . . TRBV7-9 CASSPRQNSPLHF TGTGCCAGCAGCCCCAGACAGAATTCACCCCTCCACTTT
TRBJ2-2 TRBD2 . TRBV7-9 CASSGGVLAAGELFF TGTGCCAGCAGCGGGGGGGTGCTAGCCGCCGGGGAGCTGTTTTTT
TRBJ2-1 . . TRBV24-1 CATSDPTDNEQFF TGTGCCACCAGCGACCCAACAGACAATGAGCAGTTCTTC
TRBJ2-5 . . TRBV10-3 CAISESKSQETQYF TGTGCCATCAGTGAGTCGAAGAGCCAAGAGACCCAGTACTTC
TRBJ1-4 TRBD1 . TRBV5-6 CASSTVDRGREKLFF TGTGCCAGCAGCACCGTTGACAGGGGAAGAGAAAAACTGTTTTTT
TRBJ2-1 TRBD2 . TRBV2 CASSASGFYNEQFF TGTGCCAGCAGTGCTAGCGGGTTCTACAATGAGCAGTTCTTC
TRBJ2-1 TRBD1 . TRBV2 CASRPGQGLDEQFF TGTGCCAGCAGGCCAGGACAGGGGTTGGATGAGCAGTTCTTC
TRBJ2-2 . . TRBV6-2/TRBV6-3 CASSYSMGTLNTGELFF TGTGCCAGCAGTTACTCGATGGGGACACTTAACACCGGGGAGCTGTTTTTT
TRBJ2-4 . . TRBV28 CASSSPQGLLAKNIQYF TGTGCCAGCAGTTCCCCACAGGGTCTCCTAGCCAAAAACATTCAGTACTTC
TRBJ1-4 . . TRBV28 CASRRQTLNEKLFF TGTGCCAGCAGACGACAGACTCTGAATGAAAAACTGTTTTTT
TRBJ1-2 . . TRBV5-1 CASSLYQGNYGYTF TGCGCCAGCAGCTTGTACCAGGGGAACTATGGCTACACCTTC
TRBJ2-5 . . TRBV29-1 CSVARGETQYF TGCAGCGTTGCACGAGGAGAGACCCAGTACTTC
TRBJ2-2 . . TRBV11-2 CASSPRSWEANTGELFF TGTGCCAGCAGCCCCCGCAGTTGGGAGGCGAACACCGGGGAGCTGTTTTTT
TRBJ2-3 TRBD1 . TRBV19 CASSRQGANTDTQYF TGTGCCAGTAGTAGACAGGGGGCCAACACAGATACGCAGTATTTT
TRBJ2-7 . . TRBV7-8 CASSVNYEQYF TGTGCCAGCAGCGTTAACTACGAGCAGTACTTC
TRBJ1-3 . few TRBV29-1 CSAEKQSSGNTIYF TGCAGCGCTGAGAAACAGAGCTCTGGAAACACCATATATTTT
TRBJ1-1 . . TRBV7-9 CASSLSGVGEAFF TGTGCCAGCAGCTTATCAGGGGTGGGGGAAGCTTTCTTT
TRBJ2-7 TRBD1 . TRBV7-6 CASSPGQFSSYEQYF TGTGCCAGCAGCCCGGGACAGTTCAGCTCCTACGAGCAGTACTTC
TRBJ1-4 . . TRBV5-1 CASSPTRLGEKLFF TGCGCCAGCAGCCCAACCCGCCTCGGTGAAAAACTGTTTTTT
TRBJ1-1 . . TRBV12-3/TRBV12-4 CASRDTVNTEAFF TGTGCCAGCAGGGACACCGTGAACACTGAAGCTTTCTTT
TRBJ1-6 . . TRBV7-3 CASSSIRTSMSSYNSPLHF TGTGCCAGCAGCTCTATTCGGACATCAATGAGCTCCTATAATTCACCCCTCCACTTT
TRBJ2-7 TRBD1 . TRBV6-4 CASSEGTGSYEQYF TGTGCCAGCAGTGAAGGGACAGGGTCCTACGAGCAGTACTTC
TRBJ2-7 TRBD1 few TRBV24-1 CATSDLDRPQYF TGTGCCACCAGTGATCTGGACAGGCCGCAGTACTTC
TRBJ2-7 TRBD1 few TRBV4-1 CASSPTGTGTRQYF TGCGCCAGCAGCCCGACAGGGACAGGTACACGGCAGTACTTC
TRBJ1-3 TRBD1 . TRBV2 CASSVQGAGNTIYF TGTGCCAGCAGTGTCCAGGGGGCTGGAAACACCATATATTTT
TRBJ1-5 TRBD1 . TRBV7-9 CASSLGTGVGEPQHF TGTGCCAGCAGCTTGGGGACAGGGGTCGGGGAGCCCCAGCATTTT
TRBJ2-7 . . TRBV6-1 CASSERGGSYEQYF TGTGCCAGCAGTGAACGAGGGGGCTCCTACGAGCAGTACTTC
TRBJ2-7 TRBD1 . TRBV13 CASRSSGGAYEQYF TGTGCCAGCAGGTCCTCAGGGGGCGCCTACGAGCAGTACTTC
TRBJ2-5 . . TRBV10-1 CASIWGKTSLRQETQYF TGCGCCAGCATCTGGGGAAAAACTAGCTTGCGCCAAGAGACCCAGTACTTC
TRBJ1-2 . . TRBV6-2/TRBV6-3 CASSVWDTGYTF TGTGCCAGCAGTGTTTGGGACACCGGCTACACCTTC
TRBJ1-2 TRBD1 . TRBV19 CASSIMGQGAKYGYTF TGTGCCAGTAGTATTATGGGACAGGGGGCGAAATATGGCTACACCTTC
TRBJ2-2 TRBD2 . TRBV3-1/TRBV3-2 CASPEGGGGTGELFF TGTGCCAGCCCGGAAGGCGGGGGGGGCACCGGGGAGCTGTTTTTT
TRBJ2-5 . . TRBV2 CASSEALLGETQYF TGTGCCAGCAGTGAAGCGCTTCTCGGAGAGACCCAGTACTTC
TRBJ2-5 TRBD2 . TRBV6-2/TRBV6-3 CASSYSKRERIQETQYF TGTGCCAGCAGTTACTCGAAGCGGGAGAGAATACAAGAGACCCAGTACTTC
TRBJ1-5 . few TRBV5-6 CAPPLVHSNQPQHF TGTGCCCCCCCATTAGTCCATAGCAATCAGCCCCAGCATTTT
TRBJ1-1 . . TRBV3-1/TRBV3-2 CASSPRQALVSRAEAFF TGTGCCAGCAGCCCGCGACAGGCTCTCGTATCTCGGGCTGAAGCTTTCTTT
TRBJ2-2 TRBD2 once TRBV5-6 CASSQTAQRGNTGELFF TGTGCCAGCAGCCAGACGGCGCAGCGGGGGAACACCGGGGAGCTGTTTTTT
TRBJ1-1 . few TRBV6-1 CASSEWQEAFF TGTGCCAGCAGTGAATGGCAAGAAGCTTTCTTT
TRBJ1-2 . . TRBV19 CASSTYSSPNYGYTF TGTGCCAGTAGTACTTACAGTTCCCCGAACTATGGCTACACCTTC
TRBJ1-5 TRBD1 few TRBV2 CASSRGQGYSSNQPQHF TGTGCCAGCAGTAGGGGACAGGGCTATAGTAGCAATCAGCCCCAGCATTTT
TRBJ2-6 . . TRBV28 CASTETTFSSGANVLTF TGTGCCAGCACCGAGACAACCTTCAGCTCTGGGGCCAACGTCCTGACTTTC
TRBJ2-7 TRBD1 . TRBV12-3/TRBV12-4 CASSPDRMRYF TGTGCCAGCAGTCCGGACAGGATGAGGTACTTC
TRBJ1-4 . . TRBV27 CASSFSGEGEKLFF TGTGCCAGCAGTTTCTCGGGGGAAGGTGAAAAACTGTTTTTT
TRBJ2-1 TRBD2 . TRBV30 CAWSVPSGRGNEQFF TGTGCCTGGAGTGTACCTAGCGGGAGGGGCAATGAGCAGTTCTTC